These T cell receptor beta chains were read from a single sample in a study of blood T cell repertoires in COVID-19. Produced via immunoSEQ multiplex PCR; TCRdb's table is partial and in-frame only. This table holds 85,000 to 120,000 clones, 87% found once. Sequencing input: peripheral blood. These receptors all stem from a man aged 50 or older with active COVID-19. The CDR3 runs from the conserved cysteine through the conserved F or W. Fields, in order: clone size, J gene, V gene, D gene, CDR3 protein, CDR3 DNA. D genes are given only for firm matches. The size of a clone is reported for some rows only, either as once, few or many, or as a class for expanded clones.

clone_size: .; j_call: TRBJ2-5; v_call: TRBV6-5; d_call: .; cdr3_aa: CASSSAGQETQYF; cdr3_nt: TGTGCCAGCAGTTCCGCGGGGCAAGAGACCCAGTACTTC
clone_size: .; j_call: TRBJ1-2; v_call: TRBV29-1; d_call: TRBD1; cdr3_aa: CSVGSPGGRVGGYTF; cdr3_nt: TGCAGCGTTGGGAGTCCAGGGGGGAGAGTAGGTGGCTACACCTTC
clone_size: .; j_call: TRBJ1-1; v_call: TRBV6-1; d_call: .; cdr3_aa: CASSEVSGGKLSTEAFF; cdr3_nt: TGTGCCAGCAGTGAAGTCTCCGGGGGGAAGTTATCGACTGAAGCTTTCTTT
clone_size: .; j_call: TRBJ1-3; v_call: TRBV6-5; d_call: .; cdr3_aa: CASSYGGAGNTIYF; cdr3_nt: TGTGCCAGCAGTTACGGGGGGGCTGGAAACACCATATATTTT
clone_size: .; j_call: TRBJ1-5; v_call: TRBV20-1; d_call: .; cdr3_aa: CSASVAVSNQPQHF; cdr3_nt: TGCAGTGCTAGTGTTGCGGTTAGCAATCAGCCCCAGCATTTT
clone_size: .; j_call: TRBJ1-2; v_call: TRBV7-2; d_call: .; cdr3_aa: CASSLVMVGGYGYTF; cdr3_nt: TGTGCCAGCAGCTTAGTGATGGTCGGTGGCTATGGCTACACCTTC
clone_size: .; j_call: TRBJ2-7; v_call: TRBV11-2; d_call: .; cdr3_aa: CASSWRGPSYEQYF; cdr3_nt: TGTGCCAGCAGCTGGAGAGGCCCGTCCTACGAGCAGTACTTC
clone_size: .; j_call: TRBJ2-3; v_call: TRBV6-6; d_call: .; cdr3_aa: CASSSGLGWTDTQYF; cdr3_nt: TGTGCCAGCAGTTCCGGCCTAGGTTGGACAGATACGCAGTATTTT
clone_size: .; j_call: TRBJ1-4; v_call: TRBV7-9; d_call: .; cdr3_aa: CASSLRHQRKLFF; cdr3_nt: TGTGCCAGCAGCTTAAGGCATCAGCGAAAACTGTTTTTT
clone_size: once; j_call: TRBJ2-7; v_call: TRBV5-1; d_call: .; cdr3_aa: CASARDNLFYEQYF; cdr3_nt: TGCGCCAGCGCCCGGGACAATCTCTTCTACGAGCAGTACTTC
clone_size: .; j_call: TRBJ1-6; v_call: TRBV11-2; d_call: TRBD1; cdr3_aa: CASSPTGNGNSPLHF; cdr3_nt: TGTGCCAGCAGCCCGACAGGGAACGGGAATTCACCCCTCCACTTT
clone_size: .; j_call: TRBJ2-2; v_call: TRBV5-1; d_call: .; cdr3_aa: CASSLSQGNTGELFF; cdr3_nt: TGCGCCAGCAGCTTGTCCCAGGGGAACACCGGGGAGCTGTTTTTT
clone_size: .; j_call: TRBJ1-3; v_call: TRBV6-6; d_call: .; cdr3_aa: CASSYDAGGNTIYF; cdr3_nt: TGTGCCAGCAGTTACGATGCGGGGGGAAACACCATATATTTT
clone_size: .; j_call: TRBJ2-1; v_call: TRBV19; d_call: .; cdr3_aa: CASSMGQGYEQFF; cdr3_nt: TGTGCCAGTAGTATGGGGCAGGGCTATGAGCAGTTCTTC
clone_size: .; j_call: TRBJ1-5; v_call: TRBV15; d_call: .; cdr3_aa: CATSRDWGLGQPQHF; cdr3_nt: TGTGCCACCAGCAGAGATTGGGGGCTTGGTCAGCCCCAGCATTTT
clone_size: .; j_call: TRBJ2-7; v_call: TRBV11-2; d_call: .; cdr3_aa: CASSSITGTLLTTYEQYF; cdr3_nt: TGTGCCAGCAGCTCGATTACTGGGACTCTACTAACCACCTACGAGCAGTACTTC
clone_size: .; j_call: TRBJ2-6; v_call: TRBV11-2; d_call: .; cdr3_aa: CASSSSRRGTGANVLTF; cdr3_nt: TGTGCCAGCAGCTCCTCCCGTCGAGGTACTGGGGCCAACGTCCTGACTTTC
clone_size: .; j_call: TRBJ1-3; v_call: TRBV6-5; d_call: .; cdr3_aa: CASSYDRPPSGNTIYF; cdr3_nt: TGTGCCAGCAGTTACGACAGGCCCCCCTCGGGGAACACCATATATTTT
clone_size: .; j_call: TRBJ2-5; v_call: TRBV5-8; d_call: TRBD2; cdr3_aa: CASSIGDYIETQYF; cdr3_nt: TGTGCCAGCAGCATCGGGGACTATATAGAGACCCAGTACTTC
clone_size: .; j_call: TRBJ1-6; v_call: TRBV6-2/TRBV6-3; d_call: .; cdr3_aa: CASSYGPPDSPLHF; cdr3_nt: TGTGCCAGCAGTTACGGGCCCCCCGATTCACCCCTCCACTTT
clone_size: .; j_call: TRBJ2-5; v_call: TRBV6-2/TRBV6-3; d_call: TRBD1; cdr3_aa: CASSDNQRTGGETQYF; cdr3_nt: TGTGCCAGCAGTGATAACCAGAGGACAGGGGGAGAGACCCAGTACTTC
clone_size: .; j_call: TRBJ1-5; v_call: TRBV4-1; d_call: .; cdr3_aa: CASSLTTGFSNQPQHF; cdr3_nt: TGCGCCAGCAGCCTAACGACAGGATTCAGCAATCAGCCCCAGCATTTT
clone_size: .; j_call: TRBJ1-1; v_call: TRBV18; d_call: .; cdr3_aa: CASSPVQVSGAFF; cdr3_nt: TGTGCCAGCTCACCGGTACAGGTGAGTGGGGCTTTCTTT
clone_size: .; j_call: TRBJ2-2; v_call: TRBV27; d_call: .; cdr3_aa: CASSSRHANTGELFF; cdr3_nt: TGTGCCAGCAGTTCCCGACACGCGAACACCGGGGAGCTGTTTTTT
clone_size: once; j_call: TRBJ2-7; v_call: TRBV14; d_call: TRBD1; cdr3_aa: CASSRRQGGPYEQYF; cdr3_nt: TGTGCCAGCAGCCGAAGACAGGGGGGTCCCTACGAGCAGTACTTC